Given below is one T cell receptor (beta chain) in context. The sample is drawn from a study of sequential checkpoint blockade in melanoma. Across the whole study: First-line arms were nivolumab then ipilimumab, or the reverse, randomized 1:1. After both sequences, patients received maintenance nivolumab.

The table came from immunoSEQ multiplex PCR; TCRdb's copy has only in-frame clones and leaves some out. The sample yields around 12,000 clones, under 80% seen once. The CDR3 spans 16 residues. Per the germline V gene, CDR1 is LNHNV and CDR2 is YYDKDF (reference sequence). V lost 1 base, J lost 1 base, and 13 bases lay in between. Indicated treatment: randomized to nivolumab then ipilimumab (arm A) or the reverse (arm B). The chain joins TRBV15 to TRBJ1-1; no clear D gene. The receptor comes from a human donor with melanoma. The specimen was CD8+ T cells sorted from blood (inferred from file names), collected from a patient given nivolumab and ipilimumab in sequence. The CDR3, as DNA: TGTGCCACCAGCAGAGGCGTCGGGAGAAAGAACACTGAAGCTTTCTTT. Translated: CATSRGVGRKNTEAFF.